The next 5 T cell receptor beta chains were all read from a single sample in a study of early T cells in non-severe SARS-CoV-2 infection. TCRdb re-called the 5' RACE reads with MiXCR, one entry per CDR3 protein. This sample carries 80,000 or so distinct CDR3 sequences, 15% to 18% of them seen once, and the ten largest clones take roughly 12%. Input material: whole blood. The receptors originated from an adult who was a healthcare worker with PCR-confirmed SARS-CoV-2 infection or an uninfected control (not recorded which).

This clonotype was picked up a small number of times. The chain has TRBV28 and TRBJ2-5, with 9 positions matching TRBD2. The CDR3 consists of 13 residues. V lost 7 bases, J lost 2 bases, and 2 bases stayed unmatched. Germline V gene lookup returns CDR1 MDHEN and CDR2 SYDVKM. The CDR3 DNA sequence: TGTGCCAGCAATCTAGCGGGGCAAGAGACCCAGTACTTC. It encodes CASNLAGQETQYF.

The table lists this clonotype with many counts. The chain combines TRBV6-6 with TRBJ2-5; 10 positions match TRBD1. CDR1 is MNHNY, CDR2 SVGAGI, per germline (reference sequence). V dropped 5 bases and J dropped 1; count of bases not matched to a gene: 13. The CDR3 is 18 amino acids. The CDR3 protein is CASSRDRGTLSSQETQYF. The CDR3 DNA sequence: TGTGCCAGCAGTCGGGACAGGGGCACCTTGTCAAGCCAAGAGACCCAGTACTTC.

This clonotype has a handful of counts. The chain recombines TRBV25-1 with TRBJ1-1; D remains ambiguous. Trimming shortened V by 2 bases and J by 5 bases, and 12 bases separated the two germline ends. Per the germline V gene, CDR1 is MGHDK and CDR2 is SYGVNS. The CDR3 extends over 14 amino acids. The CDR3 nucleotides are TGTGCCAGCAGTGAAGGCGGGTACAAGACTGAAGCTTTCTTT. It is translated as CASSEGGYKTEAFF.

The chain links TRBV28 to TRBJ1-2; no firm D call. CDR1 and CDR2 from the germline V gene are MDHEN and SYDVKM. With 3 bases removed from V and 4 bases from J, the gap between germline ends came to 6 bases. The CDR3 is 12 residues long. CDR3 residues: CASSFQTYGYTF. In nucleotides, the CDR3 is TGTGCCAGCAGTTTTCAGACCTATGGCTACACCTTC.

In this sample, this clonotype turned up a few times. The chain employs TRBV9 and TRBJ1-1; 9 bases agree with TRBD1. This CDR3 contains 16 residues. Trimming removed 2 bases from V and 0 bases from J; junction bases left unmatched: 5. Germline CDR1 and CDR2: SGDLS and YYNGEE. The CDR3 DNA is TGTGCCAGCAGCGTCGGGACAGGGACTATGAACACTGAAGCTTTCTTT. This translates into CASSVGTGTMNTEAFF.